The 15 T cell receptor beta chains below come from one sample, sequenced in a study of beta chain features in type 1 diabetes (dated by TCRdb to the late 2010s). Libraries came from the immunoSEQ multiplex PCR assay. The entire amount of isolated RNA was reverse transcribed using the High Capacity cDNA Reverse Transcription Kit, so the sequenced TCRB transcripts were expressed ones. In its TCRdb copy, this immuneACCESS table keeps in-frame sequences only and misses some clones. Where compared with another copy, unresolved V genes explain less than half of these, and the others have no known cause. The table for this sample lists 680,000 or so clones; about 14% of them were counted only once. 0.093% of the sample is in the top ten clones. Material for sequencing was naive CD4+ T cells from blood. The cell subset or site label, as the study defines it: true naive CD4+ T cells. These receptor sequences come from a man aged 18 to 29 in good health.

V gene TRBV7-9 combines with J gene TRBJ1-2, with 10 bases aligning to TRBD1. The germline gives CDR1 SEHNR, CDR2 FQNEAQ (reference sequence). The CDR3 consists of 17 residues. The J segment lost 5 bases and the V segment lost 5 bases, leaving 14 bases of the junction unmatched. DNA for the CDR3: TGTGCCAGCAGCCCTTTCTCCGGGACAGGGGCTGGTTATGGCTACACCTTC. Protein sequence: CASSPFSGTGAGYGYTF.

As to this clone: Other DNA sequences of this sample code for an identical CDR3. The chain recombines TRBV6-5 with TRBJ1-5; no definite D call. The CDR3 extends over 13 amino acids. The germline gives CDR1 MNHEY, CDR2 SVGAGI. V was clipped by 0 bases and J by 7 bases, with 7 bases between them. The chain's CDR3 is CASSYSRNQPQHF. The CDR3 coding sequence is TGTGCCAGCAGTTACTCGCGAAACCAGCCCCAGCATTTT.

The chain has TRBV30 and TRBJ2-3, with D possibly being TRBD1 (7 bases). The ends were cut back, 0 bases at V and 0 bases at J, with 16 bases in the middle. Germline values: CDR1 GTSNPN, CDR2 SVGIG (reference sequence). This CDR3 is built from 17 residues. The CDR3 nucleotides read TGTGCCTGGAGTGTTTCCGGAGGGGGCCGGAGCACAGATACGCAGTATTTT. As protein: CAWSVSGGGRSTDTQYF.

The chain carries TRBV28 and TRBJ2-7; no clear D. The CDR3 extends over 13 amino acids. The germline V and J ends were trimmed by 11 bases and 3 bases, with 17 bases remaining between them. CDR1 and CDR2 (germline): MDHEN, SYDVKM. The CDR3 DNA reads as TGTGCCCATAGGCAGCCGCAGGACTACGAGCAGTACTTC. Encoded protein: CAHRQPQDYEQYF.

The table lists this clone with a few counts. CDR3 nucleotides: TGCAGCGTTCACTCTGGAAACACCATATATTTT. It yields the protein CSVHSGNTIYF. The V call is TRBV29-1, the J call TRBJ1-3, with D uncertain. The CDR3 loop spans 11 amino acids. Trimming stripped 5 bases from V and 0 bases from J, with 2 bases between. Germline V gene lookup returns CDR1 SQVTM and CDR2 ANQGSEA.

This clone was recorded a few times. The rearrangement links TRBV28 to TRBJ2-7; TRBD1 might be the D (5 bases). Per the germline V gene, CDR1 is MDHEN and CDR2 is SYDVKM. This CDR3 has 11 residues. V was clipped by 9 bases and J by 3 bases, with 9 bases between them. CDR3: CASKGNYEQYF. As DNA, the CDR3 is TGTGCCAGTAAGGGGAACTACGAGCAGTACTTC.

This clone has just a few counts. The chain joins TRBV4-1 to TRBJ2-2; 7 nucleotides match TRBD2. This CDR3 spans 15 amino acids. Germline V CDR1 and CDR2: MGHRA, YSYEKL. Trimming cost V 7 bases and J 1 base; bases outside gene matches: 6. CDR3 DNA: TGCGCCAGCAAGGGCCGGGGGGTGAACACCGGGGAGCTGTTTTTT. Protein: CASKGRGVNTGELFF.

This rearrangement joins TRBV5-1 to TRBJ2-2; no definite D call. Trimming left V 0 bases short and J 0 bases short, with 12 bases between. The CDR3 spans 17 residues. Germline CDR1 and CDR2: SGHRS and YFSETQ. As DNA, the CDR3 is TGCGCCAGCAGCTTGGAATTCCGCGGTGCGAACACCGGGGAGCTGTTTTTT. Translating gives CASSLEFRGANTGELFF.

This clone was found a few times. This chain joins TRBV7-2 and TRBJ2-5, with 12 bases that match TRBD2. Germline V lookup: CDR1 SGHTA, CDR2 FQGNSA. V was clipped by 5 bases and J by 2 bases; unmatched bases: 3. The CDR3 has 15 residues. In DNA, the CDR3 is TGTGCCAGCAGCCCCGGGACTAGCGGGCAAGAGACCCAGTACTTC. Its translation: CASSPGTSGQETQYF.

In this sample, this clone turned up a few times. The rearrangement uses TRBV5-4 and TRBJ1-1; D gene ambiguous. In germline, CDR1 is SGHNT, CDR2 YYREEE (reference sequence). The V and J ends lost 0 bases and 7 bases respectively, with 7 bases between them. CDR3 length: 12 amino acids. In DNA form, the CDR3 reads TGTGCCAGCAGCTTGGCCGGCGGTGAAGCTTTCTTT. Protein: CASSLAGGEAFF.

This clone was counted only a few times. V is TRBV30 and J is TRBJ1-1; tentative D call: TRBD1 (5 bases). Trimming removed 3 bases from V and 3 bases from J, with 14 bases in between. This CDR3 is built from 14 residues. From germline, CDR1 is GTSNPN and CDR2 SVGIG (reference sequence). CDR3 residues: CAWRPGGDYTEAFF. The CDR3 DNA sequence: TGTGCCTGGAGACCAGGAGGGGATTACACTGAAGCTTTCTTT.

The chain links TRBV5-4 to TRBJ1-2; 10 bases agree with TRBD1. The germline CDR1 and CDR2 sequences are SGHNT and YYREEE (reference sequence). The length of the CDR3 is 13 residues. With 4 bases clipped from V and 7 bases from J, the junction kept 4 bases outside the gene matches. This CDR3 reads CASSVGTGVGYTF. The CDR3 DNA sequence: TGTGCCAGCAGCGTCGGGACAGGGGTTGGCTACACCTTC. The full variable domain, in which reference TRBV5-4 and TRBJ1-2 provide the parts outside the CDR3, is ETGVTQSPTHLIKTRGQQVTLRCSSQSGHNTVSWYQQALGQGPQFIFQYYREEENGRGNFPPRFSGLQFPNYSSELNVNALELDDSALYLCASSVGTGVGYTFGSGTRLTVV.

The chain carries TRBV6-5 and TRBJ1-1, with D possibly being TRBD1 (5 bases). Germline V CDR1 and CDR2: MNHEY, SVGAGI. The CDR3 spans 14 residues. Trimming removed 0 bases at V and 4 bases at J, with 9 bases between. The CDR3 here is CASSYSLGGTEAFF. CDR3 sequence (DNA): TGTGCCAGCAGTTACTCGTTGGGGGGCACTGAAGCTTTCTTT.

Only a few counts were recorded for this clone. The V call is TRBV7-3, the J call TRBJ2-3; D possibly matches TRBD1 or TRBD2 (5 bases each). The germline CDR1 and CDR2 sequences are SGHTA and FQGTGA. V shed 4 bases and J shed 1 base, with 12 bases lying between them. The CDR3 extends over 15 amino acids. The chain's CDR3 is CASSSGTFGTDTQYF. The CDR3 nucleotides read TGTGCCAGCAGCTCCGGGACGTTCGGCACAGATACGCAGTATTTT.

This clone was observed a handful of times. The CDR3 DNA is TGTGCCAGCATCGTAGGGGGCCTGGGAGAGACCCAGTACTTC. Residues: CASIVGGLGETQYF. The chain recombines TRBV7-2 with TRBJ2-5; the match to TRBD1 covers 7 bases. Germline V gene sequence: CDR1 SGHTA, CDR2 FQGNSA. The CDR3 consists of 14 residues. V shed 7 bases and J 4 bases; nucleotides not matched to a gene: 9.